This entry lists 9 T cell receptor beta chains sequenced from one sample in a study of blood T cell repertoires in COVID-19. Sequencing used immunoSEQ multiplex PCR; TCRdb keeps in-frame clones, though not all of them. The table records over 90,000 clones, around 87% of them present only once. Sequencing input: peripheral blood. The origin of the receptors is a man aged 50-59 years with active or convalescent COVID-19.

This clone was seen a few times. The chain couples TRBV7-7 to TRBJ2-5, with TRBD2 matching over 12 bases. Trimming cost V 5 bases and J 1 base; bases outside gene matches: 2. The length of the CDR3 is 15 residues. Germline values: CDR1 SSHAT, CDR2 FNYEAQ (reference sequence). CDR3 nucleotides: TGTGCCAGCAGCGGACTAGCGGGGCCCCAAGAGACCCAGTACTTC. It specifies CASSGLAGPQETQYF.

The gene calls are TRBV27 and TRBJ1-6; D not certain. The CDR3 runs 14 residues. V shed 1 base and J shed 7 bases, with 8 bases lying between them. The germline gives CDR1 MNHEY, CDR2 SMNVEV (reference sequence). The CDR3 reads CASSLFRSNSPLHF. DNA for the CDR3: TGTGCCAGCAGTTTATTCCGGTCAAATTCACCCCTCCACTTT.

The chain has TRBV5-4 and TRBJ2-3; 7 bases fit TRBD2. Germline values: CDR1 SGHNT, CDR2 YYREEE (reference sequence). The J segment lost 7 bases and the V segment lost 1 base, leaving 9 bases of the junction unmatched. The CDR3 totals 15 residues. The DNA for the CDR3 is TGTGCCAGCAGCTTGAGCACAGTGGGAGGGTATACGCAGTATTTT. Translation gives CASSLSTVGGYTQYF.

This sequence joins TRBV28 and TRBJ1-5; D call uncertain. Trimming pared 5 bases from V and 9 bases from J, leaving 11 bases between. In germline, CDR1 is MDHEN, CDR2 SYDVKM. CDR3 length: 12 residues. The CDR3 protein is CASSLSSVPQHF. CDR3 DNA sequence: TGTGCCAGCAGTCTCTCCAGCGTGCCCCAGCATTTT.

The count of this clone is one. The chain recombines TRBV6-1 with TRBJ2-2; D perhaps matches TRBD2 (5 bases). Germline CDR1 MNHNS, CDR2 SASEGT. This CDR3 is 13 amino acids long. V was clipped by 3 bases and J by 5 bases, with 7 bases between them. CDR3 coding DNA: TGTGCCAGCAGTGAGAGGGTAACCGGGGAGCTGTTTTTT. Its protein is CASSERVTGELFF.

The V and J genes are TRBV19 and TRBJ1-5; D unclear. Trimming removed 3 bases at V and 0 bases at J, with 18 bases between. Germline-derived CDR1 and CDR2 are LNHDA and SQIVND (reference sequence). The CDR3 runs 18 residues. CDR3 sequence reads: CASSIRAFGLYSNQPQHF. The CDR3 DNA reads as TGTGCCAGTAGTATTCGAGCATTTGGACTCTATAGCAATCAGCCCCAGCATTTT.

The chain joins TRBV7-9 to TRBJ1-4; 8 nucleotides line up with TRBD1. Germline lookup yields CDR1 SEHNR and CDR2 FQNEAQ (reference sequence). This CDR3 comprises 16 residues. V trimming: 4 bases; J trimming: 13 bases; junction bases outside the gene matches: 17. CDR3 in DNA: TGTGCCAGCAGCTCCTGGACAGGGCCTGGGTCTCAAGGACTGTTTTTT. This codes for CASSSWTGPGSQGLFF.

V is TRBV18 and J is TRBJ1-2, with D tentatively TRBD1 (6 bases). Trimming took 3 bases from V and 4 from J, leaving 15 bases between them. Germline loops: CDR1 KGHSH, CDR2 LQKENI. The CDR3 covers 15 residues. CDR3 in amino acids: CASSPGGRFPYGYTF. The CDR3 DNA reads TGTGCCAGCTCACCGGGGGGGCGCTTTCCCTATGGCTACACCTTC.

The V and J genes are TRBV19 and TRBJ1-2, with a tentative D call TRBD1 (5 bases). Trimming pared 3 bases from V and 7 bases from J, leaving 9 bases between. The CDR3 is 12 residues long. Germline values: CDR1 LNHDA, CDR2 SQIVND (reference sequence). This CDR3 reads CASSIQGGGYTF. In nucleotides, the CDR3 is TGTGCCAGTAGTATTCAGGGTGGTGGCTACACCTTC.